This entry lists 16 T cell receptor beta chains sequenced from one sample in a study of cytomegalovirus exposure and HLA in healthy donors. The PCR ran on 60 Vbeta and 13 Jbeta primers. Using immunoSEQ multiplex PCR, the repertoire was profiled, and TCRdb retains in-frame clones only, with some absent. The sample has about 160,000 clones; 68% are singletons. The sequencing input was PBMCs. The receptors were gathered from a man aged 50 or older in good health and CMV-seronegative.

With regard to this clone: The sample has other DNA sequences that encode this CDR3 too. The chain has TRBV18 and TRBJ1-2; possible D gene TRBD1, 6 bases. Germline CDR1 reads KGHSH; CDR2 reads LQKENI. Trimming left V 2 bases short and J 4 bases short, with 8 bases between. The length of the CDR3 is 13 residues. As DNA, the CDR3 is TGTGCCAGCTCACCAGGACAGCTCTATGGCTACACCTTC. Its protein is CASSPGQLYGYTF.

The rearrangement joins TRBV30 to TRBJ1-5; tentative D call: TRBD1 (5 bases). In germline, CDR1 is GTSNPN, CDR2 SVGIG (reference sequence). V gave up 1 base and J gave up 0 bases, with 10 bases separating them. CDR3 size: 15 residues. CDR3 nucleotide sequence: TGTGCCTGGAGTGGTCAGGGTTATAGCAATCAGCCCCAGCATTTT. This encodes CAWSGQGYSNQPQHF.

V gene TRBV5-1 combines with J gene TRBJ1-1, with 8 positions matching TRBD1. Losses at the gene ends were 0 bases for V and 4 bases for J; bases not matched to a gene: 2. CDR1 and CDR2 from the germline V gene are SGHRS and YFSETQ. The CDR3 runs to 14 residues. The CDR3 here is CASSLAQGATEAFF. In DNA form, the CDR3 reads TGCGCCAGCAGCTTGGCCCAGGGGGCCACTGAAGCTTTCTTT.

This chain connects TRBV7-6 to TRBJ1-5, with D tentatively TRBD1 (5 bases). This CDR3 comprises 15 residues. Germline loops: CDR1 SGHVS, CDR2 FNYEAQ. The V gene lost 5 bases and the J gene lost 6 bases, with 17 bases spanning the gap. In nucleotides, the CDR3 is TGTGCCAGCAGCCTTAGTCCTACAGGAACTCAGCCCCAGCATTTT. This codes for CASSLSPTGTQPQHF.

The CDR3 is CASSQSPSREQYF. The CDR3 DNA sequence: TGTGCCAGCAGCCAGTCCCCATCGCGGGAGCAGTACTTC. The chain is built from TRBV7-9 and TRBJ2-7, with unresolved D. Trimming stripped 5 bases from V and 7 bases from J, with 15 bases between. From germline, CDR1 is SEHNR and CDR2 FQNEAQ (reference sequence). The CDR3 sequence is 13 residues long.

V is TRBV28 and J is TRBJ2-7, with a possible D match to TRBD1 (5 bases). The CDR3 is made up of 15 amino acids. Trimming pared 2 bases from V and 0 bases from J, leaving 11 bases between. Germline V lookup: CDR1 MDHEN, CDR2 SYDVKM. The CDR3 nucleotides are TGTGCCAGCAGTTTAGTCACAGGCGGCTCCTACGAGCAGTACTTC. Encoded protein: CASSLVTGGSYEQYF.

In nucleotides, the CDR3 is TGTGCCAGTAGTATCCCGGGGGGCGGGGAGCTGTTTTTT. Protein product: CASSIPGGGELFF. This chain connects TRBV19 to TRBJ2-2; 7 nucleotides line up with TRBD2. Germline V lookup: CDR1 LNHDA, CDR2 SQIVND (reference sequence). Germline trimming cut 3 bases from V and 7 bases from J; bases unmatched to any gene: 2. The CDR3 is 13 residues long.

This clone was observed a single time. The chain joins TRBV6-6 to TRBJ2-3; D is unclear. Germline-derived CDR1 and CDR2 are MNHNY and SVGAGI (reference sequence). This CDR3 is 13 amino acids long. V was trimmed by 6 bases and J by 0 bases, leaving 7 bases between them. CDR3 residues: CASRDSSTDTQYF. The CDR3 DNA reads TGTGCCAGCAGAGACTCTAGCACAGATACGCAGTATTTT.

The chain joins TRBV6-5 to TRBJ1-2, with TRBD1 identical over 7 bases. V gave up 2 bases and J gave up 4 bases; unmatched junction bases: 4. The germline V gene encodes CDR1 MNHEY and CDR2 SVGAGI. The CDR3 sequence is 14 residues long. The CDR3 DNA sequence: TGTGCCAGCAGTTACGCGGGACAGCCCTATGGCTACACCTTC. This encodes CASSYAGQPYGYTF.

This chain links TRBV7-9 with TRBJ2-2, with 7 bases aligning to TRBD2. The germline V gene encodes CDR1 SEHNR and CDR2 FQNEAQ (reference sequence). The CDR3 totals 15 residues. The ends lost 6 bases at V and 0 bases at J; junction bases unmatched: 4. CDR3 loop: CASRPTSPNTGELFF. The CDR3 bases are TGTGCCAGCAGACCGACTAGCCCGAACACCGGGGAGCTGTTTTTT.

With respect to this clone: Germline and junction disagree at one end, which may indicate a read error. The chain recombines TRBV4-1 with TRBJ1-2; 12 bases are a match to TRBD1. Germline V gives CDR1 MGHRA, CDR2 YSYEKL. CDR3 size: 15 residues. The DNA of the CDR3 is TGCGCCAGCAGCCAAGTAGGGACAGGGGGCGATGGCTACGCCTTC. This sequence encodes CASSQVGTGGDGYAF.

The chain uses TRBV5-1 and TRBJ1-1; D is ambiguous. Germline V gene sequence: CDR1 SGHRS, CDR2 YFSETQ. This CDR3 comprises 14 residues. V was pared by 3 bases and J by 4 bases, with 13 bases between. Here the CDR3 reads CASSSSVIGTEAFF. The CDR3 DNA reads TGCGCCAGCAGCTCCTCGGTGATTGGCACTGAAGCTTTCTTT.

This clone came up once. V gene TRBV7-9 combines with J gene TRBJ1-2, with D maybe TRBD1 (5 bases). V was pared by 5 bases and J by 7 bases, with 14 bases between. Germline assignment: CDR1 SEHNR and CDR2 FQNEAQ (reference sequence). CDR3 size: 13 residues. CDR3 nucleotide sequence: TGTGCCAGCAGCCCTCAGGGAACGGCTGGCTACACCTTC. Translated, it gives CASSPQGTAGYTF. The full variable domain, in which reference TRBV7-9 and TRBJ1-2 provide the parts outside the CDR3, is DTGVSQNPRHKITKRGQNVTFRCDPISEHNRLYWYRQTLGQGPEFLTYFQNEAQLEKSRLLSDRFSAERPKGSFSTLEIQRTEQGDSAMYLCASSPQGTAGYTFGSGTRLTVV.

This clone was recorded only once. The chain uses TRBV28 and TRBJ2-7; D might be TRBD1 (5 bases). This CDR3 spans 13 amino acids. V lost 7 bases and J lost 2, with 12 bases in between. Germline V lookup: CDR1 MDHEN, CDR2 SYDVKM. This CDR3 reads CASNQPGTYEQYF. The CDR3 DNA sequence: TGTGCCAGCAACCAGCCAGGGACCTACGAGCAGTACTTC.

This clone occurred a few times. V usage is TRBV18 and J usage is TRBJ1-1; TRBD1 matches at 7 bases. The CDR3 sequence is 15 residues long. The J segment lost 2 bases and the V segment lost 2 bases, leaving 5 bases of the junction unmatched. Per germline, CDR1 KGHSH and CDR2 LQKENI. This CDR3 is CASSPLTGYNTEAFF. The CDR3 coding sequence is TGTGCCAGCTCACCATTGACAGGGTATAACACTGAAGCTTTCTTT.

This clone was seen only a few times. The V and J genes are TRBV6-5 and TRBJ1-1; TRBD1 is a possible D gene (5 bases). The V gene's germline CDR1 is MNHEY and CDR2 SVGAGI. Trimming left V 0 bases short and J 7 bases short, with 12 bases between. The CDR3 is made up of 14 amino acids. The CDR3 DNA follows: TGTGCCAGCAGTTACTCGGGGCCACCATTTGAAGCTTTCTTT. Encoded protein: CASSYSGPPFEAFF.